This T cell receptor (beta chain) was sequenced for a study of shared clonotypes between healthy human individuals (dated by TCRdb to 2018 to 2021). About the full investigation: A couple of women and a few men aged 18 to 49 years were included in the cohort. For each donor, CD4 naive and CD4 memory were each given three plates, CD8 naive was given two plates, and CD8 memory was given one plate. Blood TCR repertoires of a handful of healthy adults were deeply sequenced to estimate repertoire size and the extent of clonotype sharing between individuals. Libraries were prepared and TCR repertoires were sequenced by different laboratories using diverse techniques, in order to increase sequencing depth and limit assay-specific biases. Leukapheresis yielded between about 0.9 and 10 billion PBMCs per donor. Results the study describes overall, beyond this receptor: Only blood was sampled, and tissue TCR repertoires likely differ from those in blood. Compared with non-shared clonotypes, clonotypes shared by all four sorted-subset donors had higher generation probabilities. The small number of donors limited the genetic and exposure-history diversity represented. Based on pairwise subsampling, the degree of clonotype sharing among donors was expected to be affected by sequencing depth. Naive subsets generally had larger estimated clonotype richness than memory subsets did. Incomplete sequencing was indicated by rarefaction of sorted-subset datasets, despite the large sequencing depth. Across a handful of donors, approximately 5% of naive CD4, around 3.5% of naive CD8, approximately 2.5% of memory CD4, and over 0.35% of memory CD8 clonotypes were shared.

Using the deep immunoSEQ assay, multiplex PCR amplified TCR CDR3 regions from genomic DNA. For each cell subset, the extracted genomic DNA was distributed evenly across all wells of several immunoSEQ 96-well plates, and each plate served as one replicate. For sorted subsets, approximately 190 ng of genomic DNA, equivalent to 30,000 or so T cell genomes, went into each replicate PCR. Purified libraries were measured with a Qubit 3.0 fluorometer, size-checked on a Bioanalyzer 2100, and measured again with the KAPA Library Quantification kit. Every immunoSEQ 96-well plate was sequenced on a separate single-read 150-cycle Illumina NextSeq 550 flow cell. Concerning the study's data processing: The immunoSEQ output contained only junctional sequences without quality scores, so filtering could not match that applied to full-length reads. Sequences were annotated with PyIR, a Python wrapper for IgBLAST v1.9, using IMGT germline references to assign V/J genes and CDR3. Reads were filtered out if the reads had weak V/J assignments (E-value above 1e-6), no CDR3, stop codons, out-of-frame junctions, or ambiguous translated residues. V3J clonotypes were defined as sequences sharing an identical inferred V gene, J gene, and CDR3 amino acid sequence. The percentage overlap between two repertoires was calculated by dividing the number of shared unique clonotypes by the size of the smaller repertoire. RTK rarefaction, the Chao1 estimator, and Recon v2.1 estimates of unobserved clonotypes were used to assess repertoire richness. Generation probabilities for all TCRbeta clonotypes obtained by the gDNA method from several donors were computed using OLGA. TCRdb carries this immuneACCESS record with in-frame sequences only. Its versions omit some clonotypes, under half of them owing to an unresolved V gene in the studies checked, with the rest unexplained. Clone size and V and J calls were adopted from that table, with D and trimming inferred from the DNA. Counted in this sample were more than 400,000 clones; 96% of them appeared once. The leading ten clones occupy 0.06% of the sample.

As regards this clone: Its antigen is not yet known. The sample holds no much larger clone one base away, and base qualities are not on file.

Donors were healthy HIV-negative adults with no recently reported acute infections or vaccinations. All donors were Caucasian adults living in Nashville, Tennessee, USA. CD4+ T cells were enriched by magnetic negative selection, after which naive cells were positively selected on CD45RA and the negative fraction was taken as the memory subset. After blood collection by leukapheresis, PBMCs were isolated using Ficoll-Histopaque density gradient centrifugation and then cryopreserved in the vapor phase of liquid nitrogen. Purity and quantity of every magnetically sorted T cell population were checked by analytical flow cytometry. Genomic DNA was isolated from every sorted fraction and measured by UV absorbance on a Nanodrop 2000c. Sequenced input: naive CD4+ T cells sorted from blood. Interpreted using the paper, the cell subset or site label stands for: CD45RA+ positively selected. This receptor was obtained from a woman aged 30 to 39 in good health.

The bases are TGTGCCAGTAGTATCGGACAGGGTGGAGGGAGCAATCAGCCCCAGCATTTT. It encodes CASSIGQGGGSNQPQHF. This receptor chain uses TRBV19 and TRBJ1-5; TRBD1 lines up with 8 middle nucleotides. Taken from cysteine to phenylalanine, the CDR3 has 17 residues. The read is trimmed to its CDR3 DNA, 51 bases read in frame from base 1. The germline V gene (reference sequence) specifies LNHDA as CDR1 and SQIVND as CDR2. After removal of 3 bases from V and 1 base from J, the junction retains 8 bases not matched to a gene.